The entry below describes one T cell receptor (beta chain). Its antigen is unknown. From the reads, TCRdb called clonotypes with MiXCR, one entry per CDR3 protein. The repertoire holds some 180,000 distinct CDR3 sequences, with roughly 9.8% as singletons. The data originate from a study of T cell repertoires in cytomegalovirus infection. For the study at large: Both CMV infection and a matching HLA type were indicated by public TCR beta signatures.

Germline V CDR1 and CDR2: SGHRS, YFSETQ. V shed 0 bases and J shed 13 bases, with 17 bases lying between them. The CDR3 totals 15 residues. Study outcomes and limitations: CMV carriers with the relevant HLA were identified by cumulative public TCR beta family frequency. What dominated the ex vivo response were HLA-C-restricted CMV-specific TCR beta clonotypes.

The TCR was taken from a human donor in good health (CMV status not recorded). Some clones in this sample may be carry-over from other donors' samples. The chain has TRBV5-1 and TRBJ1-6; no clear D gene. Sequenced sample: PBMCs. As DNA, the CDR3 is TGCGCCAGCAGCTTGGTGTCTGCCGGGGAATCGCCCCTCCACTTT. Amino acids: CASSLVSAGESPLHF.